These T cell receptor beta chains were read from a single sample in a study of blood T cell repertoires in COVID-19. This table comes from immunoSEQ multiplex PCR, and its TCRdb copy is limited to in-frame clones, with some not included. The profile covers about 150,000 clones, with roughly 88% appearing a single time and around 6.7% taken by the ten largest. What was sequenced was peripheral blood. Receptors were obtained from a woman aged 45-65 years in a cohort sampled during active or convalescent COVID-19. The CDR3 runs from the conserved cysteine through the conserved F or W. D genes are given only for firm matches. Clone size is not always given. Where it is, it says once, few, many or a class for expanded clones.

D	V	J	size	DNA	CDR3
-	TRBV2	TRBJ2-2	-	TGTGCCAGCAGTGCGAGACAGGAGTTCACCGGGGAGCTGTTTTTT	CASSARQEFTGELFF
TRBD2	TRBV6-6	TRBJ2-1	-	TGTGCCAGCAGTCCTGGACTAGCGGTTTTTGAGCAGTTCTTC	CASSPGLAVFEQFF
-	TRBV5-1	TRBJ1-1	-	TGCGCCAGCAGCCTAACCATGAACACTGAAGCTTTCTTT	CASSLTMNTEAFF
-	TRBV11-3	TRBJ2-5	-	TGTGCCAGCAGCTTAGAACAGCAGGGGACCCAGTACTTC	CASSLEQQGTQYF
-	TRBV6-4	TRBJ1-5	-	TGTGCCAGCAGTACTCAGGGAGGGCAGCCCCAGCATTTT	CASSTQGGQPQHF
-	TRBV5-4	TRBJ2-7	-	TGTGCCAGCAGCTTTAATTCCGGTCCCTACGAGCAGTACTTC	CASSFNSGPYEQYF
-	TRBV7-9	TRBJ1-4	-	TGTGCCAGCAGCCCCCCCTATGGTGAAAAACTGTTTTTT	CASSPPYGEKLFF
-	TRBV5-4	TRBJ1-4	-	TGTGCCAGCAGCTTGGGGGGGCAGGTTGGCGAAAAACTGTTTTTT	CASSLGGQVGEKLFF
TRBD1	TRBV5-1	TRBJ1-2	-	TGCGCCAGCAGCTTGGGGGACAGTATTCAAGGCTACACCTTC	CASSLGDSIQGYTF
TRBD1	TRBV6-1	TRBJ2-7	-	TGTGCCAGCAGTGATGGGACAGGACACGAGCAGTACTTC	CASSDGTGHEQYF
-	TRBV19	TRBJ2-7	once	TGTGCCAGTAGTATGGGTAGGGGTGTCCACGAGCAGTACTTC	CASSMGRGVHEQYF
-	TRBV7-9	TRBJ1-3	-	TGTGCCAGCAGCTTTTATGCCACCCAGACTGGAAACACCATATATTTT	CASSFYATQTGNTIYF